This TCR beta chain was found in a study of shared clonotypes between healthy human individuals. On the study more broadly: The plates for each donor numbered three CD4 naive, three CD4 memory, two CD8 naive and one CD8 memory.

Study-wide results and caveats: Investigators collected only blood, and repertoires in tissues likely differ.

Profiled with immunoSEQ multiplex PCR; TCRdb holds only in-frame clones, not every one. Here the sample spans nearly 750,000 clones, around 77% being singletons. This clone has more than one count but fewer than ten. The antigen remains unidentified. CDR1 and CDR2 from the germline V gene are MGHDK and SYGVNS. Trimming took 3 bases from V and 3 from J; bases not matched to a gene: 5. This CDR3 has 17 residues. Sequencing used memory CD4+ T cells sorted from blood. Regarding subset: CD45RA-negative fraction. This chain joins TRBV25-1 and TRBJ2-1, with 13 bases lining up with TRBD2. The source is a woman younger than 45 in good health. The CDR3 reads CASSEGGTSGIYNEQFF. The CDR3, as DNA: TGTGCCAGCAGTGAGGGGGGGACTAGCGGGATCTACAATGAGCAGTTCTTC.